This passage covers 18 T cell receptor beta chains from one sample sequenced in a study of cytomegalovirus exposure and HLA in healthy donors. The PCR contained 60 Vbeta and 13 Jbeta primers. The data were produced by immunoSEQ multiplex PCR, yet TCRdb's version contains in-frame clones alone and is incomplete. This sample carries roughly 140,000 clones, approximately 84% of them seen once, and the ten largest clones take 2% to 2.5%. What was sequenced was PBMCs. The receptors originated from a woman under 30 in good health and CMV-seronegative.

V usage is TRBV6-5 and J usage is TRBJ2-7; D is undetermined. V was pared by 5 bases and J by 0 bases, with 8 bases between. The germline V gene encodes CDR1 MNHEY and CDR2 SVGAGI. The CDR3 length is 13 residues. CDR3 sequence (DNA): TGTGCCAGCAGTCCCAGAATCTCCTACGAGCAGTACTTC. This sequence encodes CASSPRISYEQYF.

The CDR3 sequence: CASSLAGTEGNQPQHF. The CDR3 nucleotides read TGTGCCAGCAGCTTGGCCGGGACAGAGGGCAATCAGCCCCAGCATTTT. The chain uses TRBV5-4 and TRBJ1-5; 7 bases line up with TRBD1. Trimming removed 0 bases from V and 2 bases from J; junction bases left unmatched: 5. The CDR3 is made up of 16 amino acids. Germline V lookup: CDR1 SGHNT, CDR2 YYREEE (reference sequence).

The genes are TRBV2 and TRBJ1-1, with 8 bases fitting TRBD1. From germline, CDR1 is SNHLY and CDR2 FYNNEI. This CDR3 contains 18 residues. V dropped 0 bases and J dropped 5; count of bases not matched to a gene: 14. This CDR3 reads CASSEAMVAGGGSTEAFF. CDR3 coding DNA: TGTGCCAGCAGTGAAGCAATGGTGGCAGGGGGCGGGAGTACTGAAGCTTTCTTT.

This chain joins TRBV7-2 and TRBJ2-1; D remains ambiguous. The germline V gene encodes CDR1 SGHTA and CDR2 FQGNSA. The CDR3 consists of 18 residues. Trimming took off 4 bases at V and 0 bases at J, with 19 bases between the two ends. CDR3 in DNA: TGTGCCAGCAGCTCAACCCGACTGGGTGGAAGCTCCTACAATGAGCAGTTCTTC. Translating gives CASSSTRLGGSSYNEQFF.

CDR3 nucleotides: TGTGCCAGCAGCCTGAGACCAGCGAGCTCCTATAATTCACCCCTCCACTTT. Its translation is CASSLRPASSYNSPLHF. The V gene is TRBV11-2, the J gene TRBJ1-6; no reliable D call. The germline V gene has CDR1 SGHAT and CDR2 FQNNGV. Trimming removed 5 bases from V and 0 bases from J, with 14 bases in between. The CDR3 consists of 17 residues.

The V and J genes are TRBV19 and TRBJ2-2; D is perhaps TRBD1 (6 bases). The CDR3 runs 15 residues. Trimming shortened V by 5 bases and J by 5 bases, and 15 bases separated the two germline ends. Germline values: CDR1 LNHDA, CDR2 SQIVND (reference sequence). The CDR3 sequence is CASSLTGGSTGELFF. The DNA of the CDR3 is TGTGCCAGTAGTCTCACTGGGGGCAGTACCGGGGAGCTGTTTTTT.

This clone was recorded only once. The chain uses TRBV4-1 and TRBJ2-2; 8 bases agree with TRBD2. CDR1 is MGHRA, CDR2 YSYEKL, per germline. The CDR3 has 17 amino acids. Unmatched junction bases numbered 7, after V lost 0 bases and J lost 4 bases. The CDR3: CASSQEPLAGITGELFF. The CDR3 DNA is TGCGCCAGCAGCCAAGAACCCCTAGCGGGTATCACCGGGGAGCTGTTTTTT.

CDR3 DNA sequence: TGTGCCAGTAGAGGGAGCTCCTACGAGCAGTACTTC. It encodes CASRGSSYEQYF. The chain is built from TRBV2 and TRBJ2-5; tentatively, D is TRBD2 (5 bases). The J call may not be correct, given that the DNA end is closer to TRBJ2-7. The CDR3 runs 12 residues. CDR1 and CDR2 (germline): SNHLY, FYNNEI.

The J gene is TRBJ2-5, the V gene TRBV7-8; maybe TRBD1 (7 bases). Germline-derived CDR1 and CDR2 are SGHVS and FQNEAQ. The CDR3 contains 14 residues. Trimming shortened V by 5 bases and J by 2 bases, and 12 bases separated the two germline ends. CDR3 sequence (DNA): TGTGCCAGCAGCGCGGGACAGCATCAAGAGACCCAGTACTTC. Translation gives CASSAGQHQETQYF.

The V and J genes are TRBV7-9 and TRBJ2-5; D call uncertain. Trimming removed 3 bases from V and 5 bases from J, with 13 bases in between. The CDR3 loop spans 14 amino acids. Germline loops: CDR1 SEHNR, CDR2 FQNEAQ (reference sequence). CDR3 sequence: CASSLGGLRETQYF. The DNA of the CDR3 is TGTGCCAGCAGCTTGGGTGGGTTGAGGGAGACCCAGTACTTC.

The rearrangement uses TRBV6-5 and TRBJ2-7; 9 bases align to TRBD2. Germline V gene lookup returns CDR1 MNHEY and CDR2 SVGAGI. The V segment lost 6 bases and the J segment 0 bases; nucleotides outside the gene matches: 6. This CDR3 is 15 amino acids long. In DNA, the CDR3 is TGTGCCAGCAGCCCTAGCGGGACTCTCTCCTACGAGCAGTACTTC. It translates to CASSPSGTLSYEQYF.

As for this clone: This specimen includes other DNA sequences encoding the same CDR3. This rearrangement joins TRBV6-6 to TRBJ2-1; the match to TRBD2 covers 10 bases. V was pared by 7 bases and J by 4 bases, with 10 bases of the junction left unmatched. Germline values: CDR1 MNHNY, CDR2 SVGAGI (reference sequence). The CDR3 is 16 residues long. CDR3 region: CASTNQRGGTYNEQFF. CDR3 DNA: TGTGCCAGCACCAACCAGCGGGGGGGAACATACAATGAGCAGTTCTTC.

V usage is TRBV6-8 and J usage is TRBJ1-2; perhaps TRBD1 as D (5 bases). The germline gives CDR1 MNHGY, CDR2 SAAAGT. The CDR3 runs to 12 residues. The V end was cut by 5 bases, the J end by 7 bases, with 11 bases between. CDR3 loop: CASSVGGGGYTF. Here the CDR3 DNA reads TGTGCCAGCAGTGTGGGGGGGGGTGGCTACACCTTC.

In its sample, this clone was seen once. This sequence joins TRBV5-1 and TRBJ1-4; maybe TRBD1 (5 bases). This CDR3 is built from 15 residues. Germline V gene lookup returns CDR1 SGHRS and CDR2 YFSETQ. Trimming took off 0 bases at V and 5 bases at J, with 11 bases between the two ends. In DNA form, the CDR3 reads TGCGCCAGCAGCTTGGAAGGGGCAAAAAATGAAAAACTGTTTTTT. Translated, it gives CASSLEGAKNEKLFF.

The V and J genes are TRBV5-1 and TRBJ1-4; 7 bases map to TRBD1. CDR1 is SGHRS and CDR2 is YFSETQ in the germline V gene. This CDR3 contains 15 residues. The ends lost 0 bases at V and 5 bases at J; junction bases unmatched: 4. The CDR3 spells CASSLGGDRNEKLFF. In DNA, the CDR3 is TGCGCCAGCAGCTTGGGGGGGGACAGAAATGAAAAACTGTTTTTT.

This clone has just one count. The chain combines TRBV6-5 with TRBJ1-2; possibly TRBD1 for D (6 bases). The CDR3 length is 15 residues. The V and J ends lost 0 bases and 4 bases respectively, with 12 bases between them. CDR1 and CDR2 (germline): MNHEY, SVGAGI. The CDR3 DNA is TGTGCCAGCAGTTACTCCGGACAGCCTGTCTATGGCTACACCTTC. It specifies CASSYSGQPVYGYTF.

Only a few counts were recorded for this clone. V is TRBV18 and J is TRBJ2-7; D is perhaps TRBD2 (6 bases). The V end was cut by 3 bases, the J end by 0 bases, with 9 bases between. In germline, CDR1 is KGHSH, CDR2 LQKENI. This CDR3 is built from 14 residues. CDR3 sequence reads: CASSPAGSSYEQYF. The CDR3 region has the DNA TGTGCCAGCTCACCGGCCGGGAGCTCCTACGAGCAGTACTTC.

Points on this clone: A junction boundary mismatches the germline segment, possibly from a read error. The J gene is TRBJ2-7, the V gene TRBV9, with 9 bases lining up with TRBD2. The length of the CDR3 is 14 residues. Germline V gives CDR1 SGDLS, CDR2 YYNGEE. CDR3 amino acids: CASSQGLASHEQYF. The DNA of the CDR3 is TGTGCCAGCAGCCAGGGACTAGCCTCCCACGAGCAGTACTTC.